Detailed here is one TCR beta chain. The sample belongs to a study of technical replicates of blood from several donors. The assay was immunoSEQ multiplex PCR, and TCRdb's table has in-frame clones only and misses some. This sample has roughly 70,000 clones, with approximately 93% found just once. The sequenced sample was T cells isolated from PBMCs. This clonotype was sampled from a human donor in good health.

The CDR3 DNA reads TGTGCCAGCAGTCCTTGGTATGCCGGCGAGCAGTACTTC. Translation gives CASSPWYAGEQYF. The chain combines TRBV27 with TRBJ2-7; D call uncertain. V lost 5 bases to trimming and J lost 6 bases, with 14 bases between them. This CDR3 is 13 amino acids long. CDR1 and CDR2 from the germline V gene are MNHEY and SMNVEV (reference sequence).